This T cell receptor (beta chain) was found in a study of blood T cell repertoires in COVID-19. Study-wide context: Researchers got acute and convalescent COVID-19 samples from the United States, Italy and Spain. PBMCs, B-cell-depleted T cells, or T cells provided the cDNA or gDNA that made up the material.

In the authors' methods: Nucleated cell number was recorded as an estimate derived from reference gene primer amplification. Libraries were prepared by immunoSEQ multiplex PCR; TCRdb keeps only in-frame clonotypes and omits some of them. V and J calls and clone size are as listed in that table; D and trimming were resolved from the DNA. Among 250,000 to 350,000 clones listed, 75% to 90% were seen once. CDR1 is MNHEY and CDR2 is SMNVEV in the germline V gene (reference sequence). Trimming took off 3 bases at V and 1 base at J, with 6 bases between the two ends. This CDR3 region has 13 residues. The chain links TRBV27 to TRBJ2-5; D may be TRBD1 (6 bases). The receptor was derived from an older woman with acute or convalescent COVID-19. The sequencing sample was made of peripheral blood. DNA for the CDR3: TGTGCCAGCAGTTTGGGGGCCCAAGAGACCCAGTACTTC. This translates into CASSLGAQETQYF.